Following are 20 T cell receptor beta chains from one sample sequenced in a study of T cell responses to AZD1222 COVID-19 vaccine. The table came from immunoSEQ multiplex PCR; TCRdb's copy has only in-frame clones and leaves some out. This sample has roughly 97,000 clones, with 86% found just once. Sequenced material: peripheral blood, taken 28 days after the second dose of the MenACWY control vaccine. The receptors shown here come from an adult who received the MenACWY meningococcal vaccine as a control.

V and J are TRBV5-4 and TRBJ2-4; 7 bases fit TRBD1. The V gene end was trimmed by 9 bases and the J gene end by 11 bases; junction bases not matched to a gene: 11. Looked up from germline, CDR1 is SGHNT and CDR2 is YYREEE (reference sequence). This CDR3 spans 12 amino acids. The DNA for the CDR3 is TGTGCCACCCAGGGGGTAAGCAACGTTCAGTACTTC. It is translated as CATQGVSNVQYF.

This clone was seen just once. J is TRBJ2-7 and V is TRBV29-1; D possibly corresponds to TRBD2 (5 bases). V lost 5 bases to trimming and J lost 0 bases, with 11 bases between them. The CDR3 length is 13 residues. Germline CDR1 is SQVTM and CDR2 is ANQGSEA. CDR3 DNA: TGCAGCGTTAAGGGAGTTTCCTCCTACGAGCAGTACTTC. It codes for CSVKGVSSYEQYF.

V is TRBV29-1 and J is TRBJ2-1, with D unresolved. CDR3 length: 11 residues. The germline gives CDR1 SQVTM, CDR2 ANQGSEA. The V end lost 4 bases, the J end lost 5 bases, and 6 bases lay between the germline ends. The CDR3 nucleotides are TGCAGCGTTGGTCCAGACAATGAGCAGTTCTTC. Protein sequence: CSVGPDNEQFF.

The chain combines TRBV27 with TRBJ1-6; TRBD1 might be the D (6 bases). Trimming removed 6 bases at V and 1 base at J, with 10 bases between. Germline-derived CDR1 and CDR2 are MNHEY and SMNVEV (reference sequence). The CDR3 spans 15 residues. The CDR3 loop reads CASSLGQSYNSPLHF. CDR3 nucleotides: TGTGCCAGCAGCTTAGGACAGTCCTATAATTCACCCCTCCACTTT.

J is TRBJ1-3 and V is TRBV7-9; a possible D gene is TRBD1 (5 bases). CDR3 length: 14 residues. Trimming removed 7 bases at V and 0 bases at J, with 10 bases between. Germline CDR1 is SEHNR and CDR2 is FQNEAQ (reference sequence). Here the CDR3 reads CASTPDSSGNTIYF. CDR3 DNA: TGTGCCAGCACCCCTGACAGCTCTGGAAACACCATATATTTT.

V gene TRBV29-1 combines with J gene TRBJ1-3, with a weak D call TRBD1 (5 bases). This CDR3 spans 16 amino acids. Per the germline V gene, CDR1 is SQVTM and CDR2 is ANQGSEA. Trimming took 4 bases from V and 4 from J, leaving 20 bases between them. The CDR3 here is CSVGKTGGPAGNTIYF. The CDR3 DNA sequence: TGCAGCGTTGGGAAAACAGGAGGCCCGGCCGGAAACACCATATATTTT.

This chain uses TRBV3-1 (or the pseudogene TRBV3-2) with TRBJ2-5, with TRBD2 identical over 13 bases. This CDR3 contains 16 residues. Per the germline V gene, CDR1 is LGHDT and CDR2 is YNNKEL (reference sequence). V shed 4 bases, J shed 5 bases, and the junction held 7 bases outside the gene matches. Here the CDR3 reads CASSPGLAGAGETQYF. The CDR3 DNA reads TGTGCCAGCAGCCCTGGACTAGCGGGGGCCGGGGAGACCCAGTACTTC.

This clone appeared a single time. V and J are TRBV5-4 and TRBJ2-2, with 7 bases lining up with TRBD2. Trimming at V came to 2 bases and at J to 6 bases, leaving 13 bases not matched to a gene. The length of the CDR3 is 17 residues. Germline V lookup: CDR1 SGHNT, CDR2 YYREEE (reference sequence). In DNA, the CDR3 is TGTGCCAGCAGCTTACCCATCCACGGGAGCGGGGCCGGGGAGCTGTTTTTT. Translated, it gives CASSLPIHGSGAGELFF.

The genes are TRBV3-1 (or the pseudogene TRBV3-2) and TRBJ2-3; D could derive from TRBD1 or TRBD2 (5 bases each). V was trimmed by 0 bases and J by 4 bases, leaving 17 bases between them. The CDR3 runs to 17 residues. The germline V gene encodes CDR1 LGHDT and CDR2 YNNKEL (reference sequence). The CDR3 nucleotides read TGTGCCAGCAGCCAAGATCCGCACCGGGGCACCGCAGATACGCAGTATTTT. Translation: CASSQDPHRGTADTQYF.

The V call is TRBV6-5, the J call TRBJ1-3; D is unresolved. The CDR3 covers 13 residues. V shed 4 bases and J shed 0 bases, with 4 bases lying between them. CDR1 is MNHEY, CDR2 SVGAGI, per germline. The DNA of the CDR3 is TGTGCCAGCAGTTGGCTCTCTGGAAACACCATATATTTT. Encoded protein: CASSWLSGNTIYF.

The chain combines TRBV4-3 with TRBJ2-2; D call uncertain. This CDR3 contains 18 residues. Trimming cost V 0 bases and J 7 bases, with 21 bases left between them. Germline V gene lookup returns CDR1 LGHNA and CDR2 YSLEER. The CDR3 DNA is TGCGCCAGCAGCCAAGAATTCTATGGCCTACACCCCCTCGGGGAGCTGTTTTTT. It yields the protein CASSQEFYGLHPLGELFF.

The gene calls are TRBV5-1 and TRBJ2-5; TRBD1 agrees at 8 bases. Germline V gives CDR1 SGHRS, CDR2 YFSETQ. This CDR3 has 14 amino acids. V was clipped by 4 bases and J by 3 bases; unmatched bases: 5. CDR3 region: CASSTGQGKETQYF. The CDR3 DNA sequence: TGCGCCAGCAGCACTGGACAGGGAAAAGAGACCCAGTACTTC. Drawing the rest from reference TRBV5-1 and TRBJ2-5, the complete variable domain is KAGVTQTPRYLIKTRGQQVTLSCSPISGHRSVSWYQQTPGQGLQFLFEYFSETQRNKGNFPGRFSGRQFSNSRSEMNVSTLELGDSALYLCASSTGQGKETQYFGPGTRLLVL.

This chain connects TRBV13 to TRBJ2-3; possibly TRBD1 or TRBD2 for D (5 bases each). Between the trimmed V and J ends, which lost 0 bases and 5 bases, there was a span of 21 bases. This CDR3 is 18 amino acids long. Germline V gives CDR1 PRHDT, CDR2 FYEKMQ (reference sequence). As DNA, the CDR3 is TGTGCCAGCAGCTTAGGAATCTGGGGACCCAAACGCGGAGATACGCAGTATTTT. Amino acid sequence: CASSLGIWGPKRGDTQYF.

The J gene is TRBJ2-3, the V gene TRBV21-1; the table gives TRBD2 as D, unverified against the DNA. TRBV21-1 is recorded as a pseudogene. The CDR3 runs to 15 residues. CDR3: CASSKAVGGTDTQYF. Written as DNA, the CDR3 is TGTGCCAGCAGCAAAGCGGTGGGAGGCACAGATACGCAGTATTTT.

The V and J genes are TRBV6-5 and TRBJ1-4, with TRBD1 as a possible D gene (6 bases). CDR3 size: 14 residues. Germline assignment: CDR1 MNHEY and CDR2 SVGAGI. CDR3 protein: CAAGGAGGVEKLFF. The CDR3 DNA reads TGTGCAGCGGGGGGGGCAGGAGGGGTGGAAAAACTGTTTTTT.

This chain joins TRBV19 and TRBJ2-7; no clear D gene. Trimming removed 5 bases from V and 3 bases from J, with 8 bases in between. There are 12 residues in the CDR3. CDR1 LNHDA and CDR2 SQIVND come from the germline V gene (reference sequence). In DNA, the CDR3 is TGTGCCAGTAGTGGACGCGACTACGAGCAGTACTTC. It codes for CASSGRDYEQYF.

The CDR3 region has the DNA TGTGCCAGCAGTCGCCAGACAGGGGGTAGAAATGAGCAGTTCTTC. This sequence encodes CASSRQTGGRNEQFF. The chain uses TRBV27 and TRBJ2-1; the match to TRBD1 covers 9 bases. With V trimmed by 5 bases and J by 7 bases, 9 bases remained unmatched. The length of the CDR3 is 15 residues. In germline, CDR1 is MNHEY, CDR2 SMNVEV (reference sequence).

The CDR3 DNA reads TGCGCCAGCAGTGGCCATATTGAGAGCAATCAGCCCCAGCATTTT. Translated: CASSGHIESNQPQHF. The chain links TRBV10-1 to TRBJ1-5; no clear D. Germline CDR1 is WNHNN and CDR2 is SYGVQD (reference sequence). The CDR3 is 15 amino acids. Trimming took 4 bases from V and 1 from J, leaving 11 bases between them.

The chain combines TRBV15 with TRBJ1-2; TRBD1 might be the D (5 bases). Germline CDR1 reads LNHNV; CDR2 reads YYDKDF (reference sequence). V was trimmed by 0 bases and J by 6 bases, leaving 17 bases between them. The CDR3 extends over 16 amino acids. The CDR3 nucleotides are TGTGCCACCAGCAGAGAGGGACCGACTTTAGCGGATGGCTACACCTTC. This gives the protein CATSREGPTLADGYTF.

The chain couples TRBV3-1 (or the pseudogene TRBV3-2) to TRBJ1-2; D gene ambiguous. Trimming left V 1 base short and J 3 bases short, with 18 bases between. The V gene's germline CDR1 is LGHDT and CDR2 YNNKEL (reference sequence). The CDR3 runs to 17 residues. The CDR3 protein is CASSQAGRSALDYGYTF. CDR3 DNA: TGTGCCAGCAGCCAAGCGGGCCGGTCTGCTCTGGACTATGGCTACACCTTC.